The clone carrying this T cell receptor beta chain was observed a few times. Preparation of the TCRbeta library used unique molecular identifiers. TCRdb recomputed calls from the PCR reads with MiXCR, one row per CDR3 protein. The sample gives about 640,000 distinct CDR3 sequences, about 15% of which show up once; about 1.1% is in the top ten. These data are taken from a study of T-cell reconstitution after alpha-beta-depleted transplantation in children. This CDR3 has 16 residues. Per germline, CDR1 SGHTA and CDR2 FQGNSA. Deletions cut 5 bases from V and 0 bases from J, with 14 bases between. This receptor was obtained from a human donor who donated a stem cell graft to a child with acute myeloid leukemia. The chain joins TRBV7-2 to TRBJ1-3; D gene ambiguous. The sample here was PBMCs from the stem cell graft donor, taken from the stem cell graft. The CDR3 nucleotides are TGTGCCAGCAGCCCTCAGGTTAATCCCTCTGGAAACACCATATATTTT. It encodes CASSPQVNPSGNTIYF.